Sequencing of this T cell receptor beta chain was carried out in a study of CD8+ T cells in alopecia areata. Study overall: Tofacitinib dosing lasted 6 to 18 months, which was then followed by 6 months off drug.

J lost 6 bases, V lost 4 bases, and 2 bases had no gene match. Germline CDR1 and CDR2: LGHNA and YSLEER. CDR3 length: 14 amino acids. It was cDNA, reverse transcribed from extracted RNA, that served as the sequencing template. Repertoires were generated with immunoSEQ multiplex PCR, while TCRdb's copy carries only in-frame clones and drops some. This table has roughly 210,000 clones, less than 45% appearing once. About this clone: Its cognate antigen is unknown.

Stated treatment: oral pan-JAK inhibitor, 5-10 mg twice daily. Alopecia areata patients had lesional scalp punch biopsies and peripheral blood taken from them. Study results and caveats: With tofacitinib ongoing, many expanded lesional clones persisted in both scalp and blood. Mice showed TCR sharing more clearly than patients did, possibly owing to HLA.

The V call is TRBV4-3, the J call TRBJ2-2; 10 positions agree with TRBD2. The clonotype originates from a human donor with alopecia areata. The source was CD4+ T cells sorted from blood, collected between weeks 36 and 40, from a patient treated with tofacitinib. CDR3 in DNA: TGCGCCAGCAGCCGGGGACTAGCGCCCGGGGAGCTGTTTTTT. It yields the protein CASSRGLAPGELFF.